This T cell receptor (beta chain) was recorded in a study of shared clonotypes between healthy human individuals. Each replicate PCR on the sorted subsets used roughly 210 ng DNA (around 30,000 T cell genomes). The table came from immunoSEQ multiplex PCR; TCRdb's copy has only in-frame clones and leaves some out. The data hold about 2.3 million clones, with roughly 93% observed a single time. Adult donors, all healthy and HIV-negative, had no recent acute infections or vaccinations. Germline assignment: CDR1 ENHRY and CDR2 SYGVKD. This CDR3 comprises 12 residues. Trimming shortened V by 0 bases and J by 8 bases, and 5 bases separated the two germline ends.

The sequenced sample consisted of naive CD4+ T cells from PBMCs. Subset specified: CD45RA+ positively selected. The J gene is TRBJ1-5, the V gene TRBV10-3; D ambiguous. This clonotype originated in a man younger than 35 in good health. Some clones in this sample may be carry-over from other donors' samples. The CDR3 region is CAISESREPQHF. For the CDR3, the DNA is TGTGCCATCAGTGAGTCCCGGGAGCCCCAGCATTTT.